Below, 8 T cell receptor beta chains from the same sample are listed, as sequenced in a study of blood T cell repertoires in COVID-19. Here immunoSEQ multiplex PCR was the method, and the copy in TCRdb shows in-frame clones only, minus some. The table shows 150,000 to 200,000 clones, with around 73% occurring only once. Specimen: PBMCs or T cells enriched from blood (not recorded which). The receptors stem from a woman aged 45-59 years who had recovered from COVID-19.

The rearrangement links TRBV30 to TRBJ1-2; tentative D call: TRBD1 (6 bases). CDR3 length equals 14 residues. Trimming removed 5 bases at V and 6 bases at J, with 19 bases between. CDR1 is GTSNPN, CDR2 SVGIG, per germline (reference sequence). The CDR3 region is CAWVWGGTGDGYTF. CDR3 DNA: TGTGCCTGGGTGTGGGGGGGCACTGGTGATGGCTACACCTTC.

This sequence joins TRBV4-1 and TRBJ1-1; 7 nucleotides line up with TRBD1. The CDR3 covers 17 residues. V lost 4 bases, J lost 3 bases, and 14 bases stayed unmatched. CDR1 is MGHRA and CDR2 is YSYEKL in the germline V gene. The CDR3 region is CASSRRMTGTRDTEAFF. CDR3 nucleotide sequence: TGCGCCAGCAGCCGACGTATGACAGGGACGCGGGACACTGAAGCTTTCTTT.

The chain combines TRBV6-2 or TRBV6-3 with TRBJ2-5; D remains unclear. This CDR3 has 11 residues. V was cut by 2 bases and J by 5 bases, with 3 bases left in between. The germline V gene encodes CDR1 MNHEY and CDR2 SVGEGT. DNA for the CDR3: TGTGCCAGCAGTTACAGCGAGACCCAGTACTTC. It is translated as CASSYSETQYF.

This chain links TRBV12-3 or TRBV12-4 with TRBJ2-7; the match to TRBD1 covers 7 bases. The CDR3 spans 13 residues. The V segment lost 2 bases and the J segment 6 bases; nucleotides outside the gene matches: 4. The CDR3 protein is CASSLPTGVEQYF. DNA for the CDR3: TGTGCCAGCAGTTTACCCACAGGGGTCGAGCAGTACTTC.

The chain combines TRBV5-6 with TRBJ1-5; TRBD1 is a possible D gene (6 bases). This CDR3 spans 14 amino acids. V was cut by 5 bases and J by 4 bases, with 13 bases left in between. Per germline, CDR1 SGHDT and CDR2 YYEEEE. DNA for the CDR3: TGTGCCAGCAGACTGCAGGGGACAAATCAGCCCCAGCATTTT. It is translated as CASRLQGTNQPQHF.

As DNA, the CDR3 is TGCGCCAGCACTCCCGGGACAGTCTCCTACGAGCAGTACTTC. Protein sequence: CASTPGTVSYEQYF. This chain joins TRBV5-1 and TRBJ2-7; TRBD1 aligns across 7 bases. Germline lookup yields CDR1 SGHRS and CDR2 YFSETQ. This CDR3 has 14 amino acids. Unmatched junction bases numbered 6, after V lost 6 bases and J lost 0 bases.

This chain joins TRBV3-1 (or the pseudogene TRBV3-2) and TRBJ1-2; TRBD1 is a possible D gene (6 bases). The CDR3 is 13 amino acids. The germline CDR1 and CDR2 sequences are LGHDT and YNNKEL (reference sequence). V was clipped by 3 bases and J by 8 bases, with 13 bases between them. Here the CDR3 DNA reads TGTGCCAGCAGCCATGGGCAGGGGAGCGGCTACACCTTC. Its protein product is CASSHGQGSGYTF.

The rearrangement joins TRBV6-1 to TRBJ2-7; TRBD1 aligns across 10 bases. Germline CDR1 and CDR2: MNHNS and SASEGT. CDR3 size: 17 residues. With 1 base clipped from V and 3 bases from J, the junction kept 9 bases outside the gene matches. The CDR3 is CASSEDLLTGGIYEQYF. The CDR3 nucleotides are TGTGCCAGCAGTGAAGACCTTTTGACAGGGGGCATCTACGAGCAGTACTTC.